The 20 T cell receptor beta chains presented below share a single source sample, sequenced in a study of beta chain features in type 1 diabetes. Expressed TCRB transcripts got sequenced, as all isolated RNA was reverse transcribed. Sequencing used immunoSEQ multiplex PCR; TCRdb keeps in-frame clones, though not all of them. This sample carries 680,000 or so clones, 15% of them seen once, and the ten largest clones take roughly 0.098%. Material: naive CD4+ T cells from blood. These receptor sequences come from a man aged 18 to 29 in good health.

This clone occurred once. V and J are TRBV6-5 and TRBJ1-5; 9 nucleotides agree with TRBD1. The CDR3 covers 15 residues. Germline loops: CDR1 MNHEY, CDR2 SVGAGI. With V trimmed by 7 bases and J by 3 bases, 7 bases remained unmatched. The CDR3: CASKPTGGVNQPQHF. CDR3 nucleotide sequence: TGTGCCAGCAAACCCACAGGGGGCGTCAATCAGCCCCAGCATTTT.

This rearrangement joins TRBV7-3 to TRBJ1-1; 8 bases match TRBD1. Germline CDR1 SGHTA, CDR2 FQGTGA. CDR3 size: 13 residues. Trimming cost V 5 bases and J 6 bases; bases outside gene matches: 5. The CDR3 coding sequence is TGTGCCAGCAGCGAGGACAGGGTCTCTGAAGCTTTCTTT. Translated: CASSEDRVSEAFF.

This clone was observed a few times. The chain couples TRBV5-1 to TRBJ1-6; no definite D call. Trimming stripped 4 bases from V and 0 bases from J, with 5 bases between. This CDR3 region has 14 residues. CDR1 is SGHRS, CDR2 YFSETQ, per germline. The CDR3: CASSPSSYNSPLHF. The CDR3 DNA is TGCGCCAGCAGCCCAAGCTCCTATAATTCACCCCTCCACTTT.

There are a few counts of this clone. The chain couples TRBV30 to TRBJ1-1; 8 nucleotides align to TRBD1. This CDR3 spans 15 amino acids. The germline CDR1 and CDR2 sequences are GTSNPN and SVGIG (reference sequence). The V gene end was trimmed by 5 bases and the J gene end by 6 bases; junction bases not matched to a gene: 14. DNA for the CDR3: TGTGCCTGGCGGAAGAAAGGACAGGGCGCTCCTGAAGCTTTCTTT. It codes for CAWRKKGQGAPEAFF.

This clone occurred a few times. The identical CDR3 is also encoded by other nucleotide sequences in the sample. The CDR3 region has the DNA TGTGCCTGGAGTAGCGGAAACACCATATATTTT. Its protein product is CAWSSGNTIYF. The V gene is TRBV30, the J gene TRBJ1-3; D gene unclear. V was clipped by 2 bases and J by 4 bases, with 3 bases between them. The CDR3 totals 11 residues. Per the germline V gene, CDR1 is GTSNPN and CDR2 is SVGIG (reference sequence).

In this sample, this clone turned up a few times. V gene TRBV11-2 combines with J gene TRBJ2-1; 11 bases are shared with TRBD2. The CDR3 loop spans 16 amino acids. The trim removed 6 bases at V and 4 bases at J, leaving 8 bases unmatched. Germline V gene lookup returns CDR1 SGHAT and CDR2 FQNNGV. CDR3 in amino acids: CASRLAGERVYNEQFF. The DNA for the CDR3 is TGTGCCAGCAGACTAGCGGGAGAGAGGGTGTACAATGAGCAGTTCTTC. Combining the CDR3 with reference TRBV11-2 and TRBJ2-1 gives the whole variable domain EAGVAQSPRYKIIEKRQSVAFWCNPISGHATLYWYQQILGQGPKLLIQFQNNGVVDDSQLPKDRFSAERLKGVDSTLKIQPAKLEDSAVYLCASRLAGERVYNEQFFGPGTRLTVL.

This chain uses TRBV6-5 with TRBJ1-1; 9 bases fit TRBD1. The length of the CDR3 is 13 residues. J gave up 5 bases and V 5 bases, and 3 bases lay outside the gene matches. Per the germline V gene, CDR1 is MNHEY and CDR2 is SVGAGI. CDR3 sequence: CASSPDRGTEAFF. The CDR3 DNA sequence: TGTGCCAGCAGTCCGGACAGGGGAACTGAAGCTTTCTTT.

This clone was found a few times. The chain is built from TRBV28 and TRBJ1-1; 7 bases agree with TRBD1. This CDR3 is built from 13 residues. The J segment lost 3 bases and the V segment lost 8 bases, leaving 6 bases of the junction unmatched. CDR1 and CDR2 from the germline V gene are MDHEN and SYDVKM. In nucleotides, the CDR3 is TGTGCCAGCTGGCCCGACAGGGACACTGAAGCTTTCTTT. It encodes CASWPDRDTEAFF.

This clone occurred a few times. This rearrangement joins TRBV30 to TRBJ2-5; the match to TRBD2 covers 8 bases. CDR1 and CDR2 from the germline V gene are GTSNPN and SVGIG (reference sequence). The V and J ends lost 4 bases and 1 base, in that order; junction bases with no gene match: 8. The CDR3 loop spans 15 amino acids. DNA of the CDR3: TGTGCCTGGACCGCTAGCGGGCGAATCCAAGAGACCCAGTACTTC. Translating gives CAWTASGRIQETQYF.

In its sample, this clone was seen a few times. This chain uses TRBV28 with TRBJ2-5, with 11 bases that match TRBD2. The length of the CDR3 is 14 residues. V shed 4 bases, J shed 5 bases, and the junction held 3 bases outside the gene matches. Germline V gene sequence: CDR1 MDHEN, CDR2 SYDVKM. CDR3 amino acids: CASSSTSGMETQYF. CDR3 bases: TGTGCCAGCAGTTCGACTAGCGGGATGGAGACCCAGTACTTC. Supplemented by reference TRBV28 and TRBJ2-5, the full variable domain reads DVKVTQSSRYLVKRTGEKVFLECVQDMDHENMFWYRQDPGLGLRLIYFSYDVKMKEKGDIPEGYSVSREKKERFSLILESASTNQTSMYLCASSSTSGMETQYFGPGTRLLVL.

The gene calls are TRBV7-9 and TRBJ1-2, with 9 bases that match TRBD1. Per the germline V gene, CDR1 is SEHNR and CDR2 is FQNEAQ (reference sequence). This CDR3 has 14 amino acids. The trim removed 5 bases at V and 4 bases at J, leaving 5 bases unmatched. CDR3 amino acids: CASSRDRGAYGYTF. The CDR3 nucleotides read TGTGCCAGCAGCCGCGACAGGGGGGCCTATGGCTACACCTTC.

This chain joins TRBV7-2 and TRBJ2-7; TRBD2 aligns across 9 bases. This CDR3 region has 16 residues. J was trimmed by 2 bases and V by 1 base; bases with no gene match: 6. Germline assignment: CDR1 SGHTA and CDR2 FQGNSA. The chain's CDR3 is CASSLVASGVTYEQYF. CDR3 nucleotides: TGTGCCAGCAGCTTAGTGGCTAGCGGGGTCACCTACGAGCAGTACTTC.

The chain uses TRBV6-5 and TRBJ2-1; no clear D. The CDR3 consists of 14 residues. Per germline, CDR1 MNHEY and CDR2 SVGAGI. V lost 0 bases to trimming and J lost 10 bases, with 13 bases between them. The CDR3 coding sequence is TGTGCCAGCAGTTACTCTGAGATCCGCCAGGAGCAGTTCTTC. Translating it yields CASSYSEIRQEQFF.

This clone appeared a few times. CDR3 amino acids: CASSFRPGLAGGREQYF. CDR3 nucleotide sequence: TGTGCCAGCAGCTTCAGACCCGGACTAGCGGGAGGTCGTGAGCAGTACTTC. The rearrangement joins TRBV7-2 to TRBJ2-7; 14 bases map to TRBD2. Germline CDR1 SGHTA, CDR2 FQGNSA. Trimming at V came to 3 bases and at J to 7 bases, leaving 11 bases not matched to a gene. The CDR3 sequence is 17 residues long.

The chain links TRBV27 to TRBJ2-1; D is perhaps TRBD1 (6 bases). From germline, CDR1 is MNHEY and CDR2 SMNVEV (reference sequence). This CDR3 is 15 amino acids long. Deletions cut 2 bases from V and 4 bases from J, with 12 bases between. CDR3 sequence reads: CASSLENREYNEQFF. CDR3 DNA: TGTGCCAGCAGTTTAGAGAACAGGGAGTACAATGAGCAGTTCTTC.

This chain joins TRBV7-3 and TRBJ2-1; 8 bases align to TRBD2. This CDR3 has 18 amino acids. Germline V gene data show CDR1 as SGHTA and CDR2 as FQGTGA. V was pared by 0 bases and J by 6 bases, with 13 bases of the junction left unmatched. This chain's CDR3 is CASSLTLSSGRSRNEQFF. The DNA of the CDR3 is TGTGCCAGCAGCTTAACTCTCTCGAGCGGGAGATCGCGCAATGAGCAGTTCTTC.

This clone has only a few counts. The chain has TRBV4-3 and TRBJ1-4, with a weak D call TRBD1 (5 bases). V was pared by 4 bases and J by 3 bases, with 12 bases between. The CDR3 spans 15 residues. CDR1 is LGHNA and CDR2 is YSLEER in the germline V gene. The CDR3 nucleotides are TGCGCCAGCAGCCGGCGGGACTCAGCTAATGAAAAACTGTTTTTT. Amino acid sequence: CASSRRDSANEKLFF.

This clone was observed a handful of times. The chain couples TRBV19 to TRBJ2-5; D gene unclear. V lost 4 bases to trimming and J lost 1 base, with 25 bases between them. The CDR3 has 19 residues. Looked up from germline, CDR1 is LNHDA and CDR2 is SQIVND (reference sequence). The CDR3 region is CASSKGFRASSAPQETQYF. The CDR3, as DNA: TGTGCCAGTAGTAAAGGGTTTCGGGCAAGCTCGGCCCCCCAAGAGACCCAGTACTTC.

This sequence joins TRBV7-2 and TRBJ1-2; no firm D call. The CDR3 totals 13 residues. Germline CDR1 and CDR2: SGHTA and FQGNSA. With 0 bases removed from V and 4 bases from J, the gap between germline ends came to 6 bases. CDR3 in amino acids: CASSLAGSYGYTF. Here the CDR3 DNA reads TGTGCCAGCAGCTTAGCAGGGTCCTATGGCTACACCTTC. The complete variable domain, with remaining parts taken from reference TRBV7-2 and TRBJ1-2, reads GAGVSQSPSNKVTEKGKDVELRCDPISGHTALYWYRQSLGQGLEFLIYFQGNSAPDKSGLPSDRFSAERTGGSVSTLTIQRTQQEDSAVYLCASSLAGSYGYTFGSGTRLTVV.

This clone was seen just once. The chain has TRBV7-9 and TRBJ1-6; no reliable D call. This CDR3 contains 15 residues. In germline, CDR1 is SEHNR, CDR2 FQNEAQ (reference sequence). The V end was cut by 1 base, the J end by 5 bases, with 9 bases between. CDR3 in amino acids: CASSLGRTDNSPLHF. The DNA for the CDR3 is TGTGCCAGCAGCTTAGGACGGACGGATAATTCACCCCTCCACTTT.